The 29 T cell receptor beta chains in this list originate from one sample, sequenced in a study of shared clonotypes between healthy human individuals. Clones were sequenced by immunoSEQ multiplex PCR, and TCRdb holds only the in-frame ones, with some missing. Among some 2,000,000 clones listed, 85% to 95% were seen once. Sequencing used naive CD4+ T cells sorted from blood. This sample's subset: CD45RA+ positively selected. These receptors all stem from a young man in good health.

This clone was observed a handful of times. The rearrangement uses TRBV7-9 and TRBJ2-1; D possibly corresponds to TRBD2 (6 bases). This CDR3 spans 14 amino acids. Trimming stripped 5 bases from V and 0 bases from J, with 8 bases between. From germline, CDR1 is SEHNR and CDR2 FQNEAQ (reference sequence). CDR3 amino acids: CASSPLASYNEQFF. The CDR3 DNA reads TGTGCCAGCAGCCCACTAGCCTCCTACAATGAGCAGTTCTTC.

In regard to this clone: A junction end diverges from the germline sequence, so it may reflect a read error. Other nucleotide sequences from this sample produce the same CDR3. The CDR3 nucleotides read TGTGCTAGCAGCCTCCGCGAAAACACTGAAGCTTTCTTT. Translating it yields CASSLRENTEAFF. V is TRBV7-7 and J is TRBJ1-1; D is uncertain. The CDR3 runs to 13 residues. CDR1 is SSHAT and CDR2 is FNYEAQ in the germline V gene (reference sequence).

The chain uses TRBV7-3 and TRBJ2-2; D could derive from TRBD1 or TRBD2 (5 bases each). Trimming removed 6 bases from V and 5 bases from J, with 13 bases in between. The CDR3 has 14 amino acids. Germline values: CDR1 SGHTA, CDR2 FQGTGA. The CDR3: CASRIGWGTGELFF. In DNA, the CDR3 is TGTGCCAGCAGAATAGGATGGGGGACCGGGGAGCTGTTTTTT.

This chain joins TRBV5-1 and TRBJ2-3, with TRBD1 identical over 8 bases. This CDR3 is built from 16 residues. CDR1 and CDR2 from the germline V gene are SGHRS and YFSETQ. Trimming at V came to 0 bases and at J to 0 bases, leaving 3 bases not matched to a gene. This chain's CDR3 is CASSLDGQGSTDTQYF. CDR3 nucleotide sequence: TGCGCCAGCAGCTTGGACGGACAGGGCAGCACAGATACGCAGTATTTT.

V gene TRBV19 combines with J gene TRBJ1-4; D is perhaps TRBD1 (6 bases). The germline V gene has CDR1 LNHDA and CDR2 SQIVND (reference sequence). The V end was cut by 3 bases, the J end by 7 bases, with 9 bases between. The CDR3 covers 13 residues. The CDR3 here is CASSMNRAEKLFF. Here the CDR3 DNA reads TGTGCCAGTAGTATGAACAGGGCTGAAAAACTGTTTTTT.

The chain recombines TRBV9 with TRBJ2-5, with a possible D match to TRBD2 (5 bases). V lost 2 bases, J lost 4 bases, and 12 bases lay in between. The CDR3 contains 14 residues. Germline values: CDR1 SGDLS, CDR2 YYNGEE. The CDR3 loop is CASSVIDRGETQYF. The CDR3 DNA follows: TGTGCCAGCAGCGTTATAGACCGGGGAGAGACCCAGTACTTC.

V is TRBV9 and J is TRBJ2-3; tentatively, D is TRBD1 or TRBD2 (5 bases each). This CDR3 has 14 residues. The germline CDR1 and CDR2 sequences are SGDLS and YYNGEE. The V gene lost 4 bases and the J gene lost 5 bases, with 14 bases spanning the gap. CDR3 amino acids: CASSSRGVLDTQYF. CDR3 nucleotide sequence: TGTGCCAGCAGCTCCAGAGGGGTTTTAGATACGCAGTATTTT. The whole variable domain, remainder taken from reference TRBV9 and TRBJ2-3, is DSGVTQTPKHLITATGQRVTLRCSPRSGDLSVYWYQQSLDQGLQFLIQYYNGEERAKGNILERFSAQQFPDLHSELNLSSLELGDSALYFCASSSRGVLDTQYFGPGTRLTVL.

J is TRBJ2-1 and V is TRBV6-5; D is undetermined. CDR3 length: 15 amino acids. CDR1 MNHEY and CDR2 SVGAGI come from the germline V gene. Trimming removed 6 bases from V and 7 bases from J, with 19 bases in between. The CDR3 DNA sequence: TGTGCCAGCAGCGAGTTTTGGGGTTTATGGAATGAGCAGTTCTTC. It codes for CASSEFWGLWNEQFF.

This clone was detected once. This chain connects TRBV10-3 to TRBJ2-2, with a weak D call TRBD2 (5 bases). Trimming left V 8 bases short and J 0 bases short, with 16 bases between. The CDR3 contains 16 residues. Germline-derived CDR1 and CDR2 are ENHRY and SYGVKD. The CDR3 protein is CAIARASSSNTGELFF. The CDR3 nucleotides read TGTGCCATCGCCCGGGCCTCTAGCTCGAACACCGGGGAGCTGTTTTTT.

In nucleotides, the CDR3 is TGCGCCAGCAGCCGCCGGACAGGGGCGACCTTCACAGATACGCAGTATTTT. Translating it yields CASSRRTGATFTDTQYF. V gene TRBV4-3 combines with J gene TRBJ2-3; 9 bases are a match to TRBD1. The CDR3 sequence is 17 residues long. V lost 4 bases, J lost 2 bases, and 10 bases stayed unmatched. The V gene's germline CDR1 is LGHNA and CDR2 YSLEER.

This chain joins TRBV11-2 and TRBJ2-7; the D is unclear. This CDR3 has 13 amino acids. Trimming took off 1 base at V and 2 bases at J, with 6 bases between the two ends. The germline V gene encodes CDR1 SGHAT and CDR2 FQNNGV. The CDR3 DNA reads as TGTGCCAGCAGCTTAGCCTCCCCCTACGAGCAGTACTTC. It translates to CASSLASPYEQYF.

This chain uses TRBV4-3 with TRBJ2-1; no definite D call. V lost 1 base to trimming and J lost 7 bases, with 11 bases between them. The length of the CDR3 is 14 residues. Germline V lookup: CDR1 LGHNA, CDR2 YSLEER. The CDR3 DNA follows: TGCGCCAGCAGCCAAGGCTTGAGCTTTAATGAGCAGTTCTTC. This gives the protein CASSQGLSFNEQFF.

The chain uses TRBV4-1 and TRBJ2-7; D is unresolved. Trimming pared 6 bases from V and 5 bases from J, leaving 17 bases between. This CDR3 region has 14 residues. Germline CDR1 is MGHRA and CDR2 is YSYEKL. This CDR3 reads CASRRSPVSDEQYF. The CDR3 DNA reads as TGCGCCAGCAGACGATCTCCAGTGTCCGACGAGCAGTACTTC.

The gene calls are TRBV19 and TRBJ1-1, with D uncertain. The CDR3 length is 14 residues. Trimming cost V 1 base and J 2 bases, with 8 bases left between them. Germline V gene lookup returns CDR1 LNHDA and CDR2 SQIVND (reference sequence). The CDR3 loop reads CASSIGRYNTEAFF. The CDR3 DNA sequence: TGTGCCAGTAGTATAGGGCGATACAACACTGAAGCTTTCTTT.

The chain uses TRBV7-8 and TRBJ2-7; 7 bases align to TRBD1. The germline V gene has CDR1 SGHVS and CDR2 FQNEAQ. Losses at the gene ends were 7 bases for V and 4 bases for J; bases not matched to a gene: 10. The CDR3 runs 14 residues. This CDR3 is CASNFQGGAYEQYF. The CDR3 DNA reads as TGTGCCAGCAACTTTCAAGGGGGCGCGTACGAGCAGTACTTC.

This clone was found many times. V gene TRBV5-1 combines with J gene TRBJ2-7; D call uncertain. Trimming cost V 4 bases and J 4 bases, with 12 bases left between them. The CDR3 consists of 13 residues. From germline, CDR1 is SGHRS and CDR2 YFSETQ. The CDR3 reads CASSHGVTYEQYF. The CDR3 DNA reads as TGCGCCAGCAGCCACGGTGTAACATACGAGCAGTACTTC.

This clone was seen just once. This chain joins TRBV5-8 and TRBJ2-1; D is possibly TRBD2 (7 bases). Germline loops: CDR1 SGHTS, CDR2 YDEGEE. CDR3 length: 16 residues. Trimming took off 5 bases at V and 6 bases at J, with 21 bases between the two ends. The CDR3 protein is CASSPEWGGSGNEQFF. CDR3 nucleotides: TGTGCCAGCAGTCCTGAGTGGGGGGGCTCGGGCAATGAGCAGTTCTTC. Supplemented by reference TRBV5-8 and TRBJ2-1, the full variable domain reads EAGVTQSPTHLIKTRGQQATLRCSPISGHTSVYWYQQALGLGLQFLLWYDEGEERNRGNFPPRFSGRQFPNYSSELNVNALELEDSALYLCASSPEWGGSGNEQFFGPGTRLTVL.

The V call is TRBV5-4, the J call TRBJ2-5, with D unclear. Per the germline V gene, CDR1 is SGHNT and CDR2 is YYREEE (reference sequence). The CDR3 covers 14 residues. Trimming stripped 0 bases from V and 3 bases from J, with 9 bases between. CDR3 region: CASSLVAREETQYF. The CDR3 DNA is TGTGCCAGCAGCTTGGTGGCAAGGGAAGAGACCCAGTACTTC.

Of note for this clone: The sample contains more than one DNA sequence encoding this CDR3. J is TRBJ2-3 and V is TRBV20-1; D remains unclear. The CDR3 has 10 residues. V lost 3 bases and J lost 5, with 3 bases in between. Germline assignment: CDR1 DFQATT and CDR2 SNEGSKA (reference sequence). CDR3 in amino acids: CSASRDTQYF. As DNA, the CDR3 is TGCAGTGCTAGTAGAGATACGCAGTATTTT.

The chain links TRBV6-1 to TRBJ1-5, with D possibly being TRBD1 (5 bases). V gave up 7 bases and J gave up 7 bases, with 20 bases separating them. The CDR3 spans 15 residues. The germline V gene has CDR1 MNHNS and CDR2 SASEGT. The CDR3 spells CASIPRGGWGQPQHF. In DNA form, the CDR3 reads TGTGCCAGCATCCCGAGGGGAGGATGGGGACAGCCCCAGCATTTT.

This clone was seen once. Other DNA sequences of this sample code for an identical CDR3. The DNA of the CDR3 is TGTGCCAGCAGCGGGACAGGGGGCCCCTCACCCCTCCACTTT. Translating it yields CASSGTGGPSPLHF. The V call is TRBV6-1, the J call TRBJ1-6, with 12 bases fitting TRBD1. Trimming at V came to 6 bases and at J to 10 bases, leaving 4 bases not matched to a gene. Germline-derived CDR1 and CDR2 are MNHNS and SASEGT. This CDR3 has 14 residues.

This chain's CDR3 is CTSSQDRGQGMHYEQYF. The CDR3 nucleotides are TGCACCAGCAGCCAAGATCGTGGGCAGGGGATGCATTACGAGCAGTACTTC. The genes are TRBV1 and TRBJ2-7; TRBD1, the D gene given by the table, was not confirmed from the DNA. TRBV1 is labeled a pseudogene. The CDR3 loop spans 17 amino acids.

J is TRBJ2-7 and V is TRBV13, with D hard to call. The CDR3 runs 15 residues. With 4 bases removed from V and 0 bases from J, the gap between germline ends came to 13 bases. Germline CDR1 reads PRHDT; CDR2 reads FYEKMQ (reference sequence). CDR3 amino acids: CASSSTGTFSYEQYF. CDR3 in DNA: TGTGCCAGCAGCTCGACCGGAACCTTCTCCTACGAGCAGTACTTC.

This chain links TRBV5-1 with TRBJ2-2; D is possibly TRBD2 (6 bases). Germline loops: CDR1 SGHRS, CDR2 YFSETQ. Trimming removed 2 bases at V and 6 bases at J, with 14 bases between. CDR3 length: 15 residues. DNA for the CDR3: TGCGCCAGCAGCTTCGGCGGGGCTGACGCCGGGGAGCTGTTTTTT. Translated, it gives CASSFGGADAGELFF.

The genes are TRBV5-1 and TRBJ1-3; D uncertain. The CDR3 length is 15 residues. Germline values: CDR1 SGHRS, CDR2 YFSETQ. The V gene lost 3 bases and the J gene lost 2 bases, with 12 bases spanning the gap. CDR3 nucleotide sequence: TGCGCCAGCAGCTGGGAAGGGAGTACTGGAAACACCATATATTTT. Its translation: CASSWEGSTGNTIYF.

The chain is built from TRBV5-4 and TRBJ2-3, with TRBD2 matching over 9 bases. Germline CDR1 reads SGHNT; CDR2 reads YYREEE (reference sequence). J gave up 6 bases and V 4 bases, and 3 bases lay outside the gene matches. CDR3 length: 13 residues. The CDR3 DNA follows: TGTGCCAGCAGCCTTAGCGGGGGTGATACGCAGTATTTT. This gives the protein CASSLSGGDTQYF.

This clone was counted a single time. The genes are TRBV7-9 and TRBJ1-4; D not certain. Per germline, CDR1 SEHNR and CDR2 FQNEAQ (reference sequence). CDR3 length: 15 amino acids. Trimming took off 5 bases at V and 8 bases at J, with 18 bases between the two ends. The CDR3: CASSRVGTEGEKLFF. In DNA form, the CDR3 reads TGTGCCAGCAGCCGGGTAGGCACCGAAGGGGAAAAACTGTTTTTT.

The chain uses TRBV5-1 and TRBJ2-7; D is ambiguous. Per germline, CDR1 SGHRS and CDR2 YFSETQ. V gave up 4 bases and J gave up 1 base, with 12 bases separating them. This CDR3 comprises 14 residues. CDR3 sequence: CASSIGPRSYEQYF. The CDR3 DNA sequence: TGCGCCAGCAGCATAGGGCCCAGATCCTACGAGCAGTACTTC.

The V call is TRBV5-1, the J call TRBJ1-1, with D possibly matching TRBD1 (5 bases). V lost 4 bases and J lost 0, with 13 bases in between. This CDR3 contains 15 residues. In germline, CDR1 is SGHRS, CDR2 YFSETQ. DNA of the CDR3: TGCGCCAGCAGCCTAACGACAGACATGAACACTGAAGCTTTCTTT. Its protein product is CASSLTTDMNTEAFF.